One and the same sample provided the 20 T cell receptor beta chains below, sequenced in a study of regulatory T cells in long-lasting Graves disease. Time point specified: persistent/refractory GD, antithyroid drugs over 5 years with positive TRAb. The TCR library was prepared using RNA isolated from PBMCs. Building of the TCR beta libraries involved iRepertoire HTBI primers and Arm-PCR of CDR3 regions. Via MiXCR, TCRdb re-called the multiplex PCR reads, giving one row per CDR3 protein. This table has 400,000 to 450,000 distinct CDR3 sequences, 23% appearing once. This specimen consisted of peripheral blood mononuclear cells (PBMCs), obtained when the disease was refractory, from a patient treated with antithyroid drugs. The source is a female donor with Graves disease.

The V gene is TRBV6-2 or TRBV6-3, the J gene TRBJ1-2, with D perhaps TRBD1 (5 bases). Germline loops: CDR1 MNHEY, CDR2 SVGEGT. This CDR3 is built from 15 residues. Trimming removed 1 base at V and 6 bases at J, with 15 bases between. The chain's CDR3 is CASSYYTGREDGYTF. DNA for the CDR3: TGTGCCAGCAGTTACTACACGGGCAGGGAGGATGGCTACACCTTC.

This clonotype came up many times. The V call is TRBV28, the J call TRBJ2-7; D gene unclear. The CDR3 contains 11 residues. Germline V gene sequence: CDR1 MDHEN, CDR2 SYDVKM. V lost 3 bases to trimming and J lost 12 bases, with 12 bases between them. This CDR3 reads CASSFQVRWYF. The CDR3 DNA is TGTGCCAGCAGTTTCCAGGTCCGGTGGTACTTC. Using reference TRBV28 and TRBJ2-7 for the parts outside the CDR3, the full variable domain is DVKVTQSSRYLVKRTGEKVFLECVQDMDHENMFWYRQDPGLGLRLIYFSYDVKMKEKGDIPEGYSVSREKKERFSLILESASTNQTSMYLCASSFQVRWYFGPGTRLTVT.

V is TRBV12-3 or TRBV12-4 and J is TRBJ2-4; TRBD2 might be the D (5 bases). The CDR3 is 15 amino acids. With 4 bases removed from V and 2 bases from J, the gap between germline ends came to 12 bases. The CDR3 bases are TGTGCCAGCAGTTCCCCCTTCGGGACCAAAAACATTCAGTACTTC. Its protein is CASSSPFGTKNIQYF.

A word on this clonotype: Mismatch with germline at one junction end may stem from a read error. This chain uses TRBV11-2 with TRBJ2-2; 7 bases align to TRBD2. Germline CDR1 SGHAT, CDR2 FQNNGV. The CDR3 has 16 amino acids. CDR3 nucleotide sequence: TGTGCCAGCAGCTCGAGGCCAGCGGGGAACACCGGGGAGCTGCTTTTT. Its protein is CASSSRPAGNTGELLF. The variable domain in full, completed from reference TRBV11-2 and TRBJ2-2, reads EAGVAQSPRYKIIEKRQSVAFWCNPISGHATLYWYQQILGQGPKLLIQFQNNGVVDDSQLPKDRFSAERLKGVDSTLKIQPAKLEDSAVYLCASSSRPAGNTGELLFGEGSRLTVL.

This clonotype appeared many times. CDR3 sequence reads: CASSLASEAFF. CDR3 sequence (DNA): TGTGCCAGTAGCCTCGCCTCCGAAGCTTTCTTT. This chain uses TRBV19 with TRBJ1-1; D remains unclear. The CDR3 extends over 11 amino acids. V was trimmed by 6 bases and J by 8 bases, leaving 10 bases between them. Germline values: CDR1 LNHDA, CDR2 SQIVND (reference sequence).

This clonotype was counted ten times or more. The chain carries TRBV28 and TRBJ2-7; 15 nucleotides match TRBD2. The J segment lost 4 bases and the V segment lost 6 bases, leaving 4 bases of the junction unmatched. The CDR3 loop spans 15 amino acids. Germline V gene data show CDR1 as MDHEN and CDR2 as SYDVKM. The CDR3 DNA reads TGTGCCAGCAGGGGACTAGCGGGAGGTAAATACGAGCAGTACTTC. Translated, it gives CASRGLAGGKYEQYF.

The chain combines TRBV15 with TRBJ1-5; D is possibly TRBD1 (6 bases). The ends were cut back, 0 bases at V and 7 bases at J, with 7 bases in the middle. Germline values: CDR1 LNHNV, CDR2 YYDKDF (reference sequence). The CDR3 runs 13 residues. CDR3 DNA: TGTGCCACCAGCAGAGAGAGGGGGCAGCCCCAGCATTTT. It specifies CATSRERGQPQHF. Variable domain in full (rest from reference TRBV15 and TRBJ1-5): DAMVIQNPRYQVTQFGKPVTLSCSQTLNHNVMYWYQQKSSQAPKLLFHYYDKDFNNEADTPDNFQSRRPNTSFCFLDIRSPGLGDTAMYLCATSRERGQPQHFGDGTRLSIL.

The chain couples TRBV12-5 to TRBJ1-1; no clear D. The V gene's germline CDR1 is LGHNT and CDR2 FRNRAP. V lost 6 bases, J lost 0 bases, and 8 bases lay in between. This CDR3 is 13 amino acids long. CDR3 nucleotides: TGTGCTAGTGGCCTCGGACTGAACACTGAAGCTTTCTTT. As protein: CASGLGLNTEAFF.

This clonotype was picked up many times. This sequence joins TRBV28 and TRBJ1-5; D is possibly TRBD1 (6 bases). CDR1 MDHEN and CDR2 SYDVKM come from the germline V gene. The ends were cut back, 3 bases at V and 5 bases at J, with 14 bases in the middle. CDR3 size: 15 residues. The CDR3 DNA reads as TGTGCCAGCAGTTTTGGAGCAGGGGTTCATCAGCCCCAGCATTTT. Encoded protein: CASSFGAGVHQPQHF.

This clonotype was detected a few times. The gene calls are TRBV7-8 and TRBJ1-1; a possible D gene is TRBD1 (6 bases). The CDR3 has 12 residues. Germline V CDR1 and CDR2: SGHVS, FQNEAQ. V lost 5 bases, J lost 5 bases, and 9 bases lay in between. CDR3 in amino acids: CASSEGGTEAFF. DNA for the CDR3: TGTGCCAGCAGCGAAGGGGGGACTGAAGCTTTCTTT.

This clonotype showed up just a few times. This chain uses TRBV14 with TRBJ2-7; TRBD1 matches 11 bases. Germline lookup yields CDR1 SGHDN and CDR2 FVKESK. This CDR3 has 15 residues. The trim removed 4 bases at V and 6 bases at J, leaving 8 bases unmatched. CDR3 residues: CASSLIGQGASEQYF. The DNA of the CDR3 is TGTGCCAGCAGCCTAATCGGACAGGGGGCGTCCGAGCAGTACTTC.

Concerning this clonotype: It may be a read error: a sequence one base away is much more abundant. This rearrangement joins TRBV12-3 or TRBV12-4 to TRBJ1-5; the D is unclear. This CDR3 region has 16 residues. Trimming removed 11 bases from V and 0 bases from J, with 20 bases in between. CDR3 DNA sequence: TGTGCCTGCGGAGAGAGACCCAACTTTAGCAATCAGCCCCAGCATTTT. This sequence encodes CACGERPNFSNQPQHF.

The chain has TRBV7-2 and TRBJ1-2; tentative D call: TRBD1 (5 bases). With 2 bases removed from V and 3 bases from J, the gap between germline ends came to 19 bases. Germline V lookup: CDR1 SGHTA, CDR2 FQGNSA. The CDR3 is 17 residues long. Here the CDR3 reads CASSLFPGDALYYGYTF. In nucleotides, the CDR3 is TGTGCCAGCAGCTTATTTCCGGGGGACGCCTTATACTATGGCTACACCTTC.

In this sample, this clonotype turned up a few times. The chain joins TRBV7-9 to TRBJ1-4, with D possibly matching TRBD1 (6 bases). Trimming took 3 bases from V and 4 from J, leaving 9 bases between them. Per germline, CDR1 SEHNR and CDR2 FQNEAQ (reference sequence). The CDR3 is 14 amino acids. As DNA, the CDR3 is TGTGCCAGCAGCTTGGACAGCTTTAATGAAAAACTGTTTTTT. This encodes CASSLDSFNEKLFF. Full variable domain (outside the CDR3, taken from reference TRBV7-9 and TRBJ1-4): DTGVSQNPRHKITKRGQNVTFRCDPISEHNRLYWYRQTLGQGPEFLTYFQNEAQLEKSRLLSDRFSAERPKGSFSTLEIQRTEQGDSAMYLCASSLDSFNEKLFFGSGTQLSVL.

The V call is TRBV7-9, the J call TRBJ2-7; TRBD2 is a possible D gene (7 bases). CDR3 length equals 16 residues. Germline V CDR1 and CDR2: SEHNR, FQNEAQ (reference sequence). V dropped 1 base and J dropped 4 bases, with 17 bases sitting between them. The CDR3 spells CASSLGGGASVYEQYF. In nucleotides, the CDR3 is TGTGCCAGCAGCTTAGGGGGGGGCGCGAGTGTGTACGAGCAGTACTTC.

This clonotype was detected only a few times. The junction departs from germline at one end; a sequencing error may be responsible. The chain is built from TRBV6-1 and TRBJ2-7, with a tentative D call TRBD2 (6 bases). Per germline, CDR1 MNHNS and CDR2 SASEGT. The CDR3 length is 14 residues. CDR3 amino acids: CASSLPPGDGSPHF. DNA for the CDR3: TGTGCCAGCAGTCTCCCGCCGGGGGACGGCTCTCCACACTTC.

As regards this clonotype: Likely a read error: the CDR3 ends without its conserved phenylalanine or tryptophan. The chain couples TRBV7-2 to TRBJ1-1; D gene unclear. Germline CDR1 SGHTA, CDR2 FQGNSA. The V end lost 5 bases, the J end lost 7 bases, and 17 bases lay between the germline ends. The CDR3 extends over 14 amino acids. As DNA, the CDR3 is TGTGCCAGCAGCCCCGTAGTGGGCGGTGGTGAAGCTTTCCTT. Protein: CASSPVVGGGEAFL.

The gene calls are TRBV27 and TRBJ2-7; D may match TRBD1 or TRBD2 (7 bases each). Deletions cut 5 bases from V and 5 bases from J, with 19 bases between. CDR1 is MNHEY and CDR2 is SMNVEV in the germline V gene (reference sequence). This CDR3 has 15 amino acids. The CDR3 protein is CASSAQGGSFNEQYF. CDR3 sequence (DNA): TGTGCCAGCAGTGCCCAGGGGGGGAGTTTCAACGAGCAGTACTTC.

The chain joins TRBV6-1 to TRBJ2-2; D is unresolved. Germline CDR1 is MNHNS and CDR2 is SASEGT. CDR3 length equals 11 residues. Trimming stripped 8 bases from V and 3 bases from J, with 4 bases between. CDR3: CASEDTGELFF. The CDR3 DNA follows: TGTGCCAGCGAGGACACCGGGGAGCTGTTTTTT.

Comment on this clonotype: A read error may produce the germline difference seen at one junction end. This rearrangement joins TRBV5-1 to TRBJ1-6; no reliable D call. Germline CDR1 SGHRS, CDR2 YFSETQ. The CDR3 covers 14 residues. The CDR3 loop is CASSLSWRNSPLHF. CDR3 sequence (DNA): TGTGCCAGCAGCCTCTCTTGGAGGAATTCACCCCTCCACTTT.